Given below is one T cell receptor (beta chain) in context. Its antigen remains unidentified. The data were taken from a study of lymphopenia after photon versus proton radiotherapy. Regarding the study as a whole: Photon-treated patients lost naive T cells and TCR diversity; proton-treated stayed stable. Survival link was tested only in deceased patients; proton benefit remains a possibility.

Data came from immunoSEQ multiplex PCR; TCRdb stores just in-frame clones and leaves some out. The table lists around 70,000 clones, roughly 92% of them singletons. CDR1 is SGHRS, CDR2 YFSETQ, per germline. The CDR3 sequence is 12 residues long. V lost 0 bases, J lost 5 bases, and 6 bases lay in between. The rearrangement links TRBV5-1 to TRBJ2-7; D may be TRBD1 (6 bases). This TCR derives from a woman between 35 and 50 years old with cholangiocarcinoma. The sequencing used peripheral blood, collected from a patient treated with photon-based radiotherapy. DNA of the CDR3: TGCGCCAGCAGCTTGGAGGGGGACGAGCAGTACTTC. Its translation is CASSLEGDEQYF.